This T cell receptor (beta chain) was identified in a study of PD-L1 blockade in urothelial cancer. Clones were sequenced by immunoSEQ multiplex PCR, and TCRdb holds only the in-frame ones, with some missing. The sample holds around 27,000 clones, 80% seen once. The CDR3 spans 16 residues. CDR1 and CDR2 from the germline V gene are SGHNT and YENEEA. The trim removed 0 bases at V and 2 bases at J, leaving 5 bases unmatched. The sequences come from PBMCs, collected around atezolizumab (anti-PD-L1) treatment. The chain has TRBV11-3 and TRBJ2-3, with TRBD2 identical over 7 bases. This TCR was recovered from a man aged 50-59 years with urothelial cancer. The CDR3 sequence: CASSLDGGDLTDTQYF. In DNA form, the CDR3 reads TGTGCCAGCAGCTTAGATGGGGGGGATCTCACAGATACGCAGTATTTT.